Each of the 14 T cell receptor beta chains below was sequenced from the same sample in a study of Graves' ophthalmopathy and Graves' hyperthyroidism. The sequenced template was RNA, covering the TCR beta CDR3 region. HTBI-primed first-round RT-PCR preceded second-round multiplex PCR. Each CDR3 protein gets one entry after TCRdb re-called the multiplex PCR reads with MiXCR. In the table there are 650,000 to 900,000 distinct CDR3 sequences, roughly two fifths of which are singletons. Sequencing used peripheral blood. These receptors all come from an adult man with Graves' ophthalmopathy.

This clonotype was seen many times. This chain connects TRBV20-1 to TRBJ1-1; D is undetermined. Germline V gene sequence: CDR1 DFQATT, CDR2 SNEGSKA (reference sequence). The V and J ends lost 3 bases and 0 bases respectively, with 14 bases between them. There are 15 residues in the CDR3. CDR3 DNA: TGCAGTGCTAGTAGCATGAGTGTAGTGAACACTGAAGCTTTCTTT. Translated, it gives CSASSMSVVNTEAFF.

This clonotype was seen a few times. CDR3 sequence reads: CASSGRGQGSYEQYF. CDR3 coding DNA: TGTGCCAGCAGCGGACGGGGACAGGGATCCTACGAGCAGTACTTC. The rearrangement links TRBV5-6 to TRBJ2-7; 9 bases map to TRBD1. Germline values: CDR1 SGHDT, CDR2 YYEEEE. V lost 4 bases, J lost 1 base, and 6 bases stayed unmatched. The CDR3 is 15 amino acids.

This chain uses TRBV28 with TRBJ2-5; D possibly corresponds to TRBD2 (6 bases). V was shortened by 5 bases and J by 5 bases, with 18 bases between the two germline ends. This CDR3 is built from 15 residues. The germline CDR1 and CDR2 sequences are MDHEN and SYDVKM. Written as DNA, the CDR3 is TGTGCCAGCAGTCCCCCGGGACTGGGATCGGAGACCCAGTACTTC. Translating it yields CASSPPGLGSETQYF.

This clonotype was observed a few times. This rearrangement joins TRBV7-9 to TRBJ2-7, with D perhaps TRBD1 (7 bases). CDR3 length: 14 residues. V lost 3 bases and J lost 2, with 11 bases in between. Germline CDR1 SEHNR, CDR2 FQNEAQ (reference sequence). The CDR3 sequence: CASSFRGVTYEQYF. As DNA, the CDR3 is TGTGCCAGCAGCTTCAGGGGGGTGACCTACGAGCAGTACTTC.

This clonotype was observed many times. V gene TRBV7-2 combines with J gene TRBJ2-5; D is unresolved. Looked up from germline, CDR1 is SGHTA and CDR2 is FQGNSA. CDR3 size: 15 residues. The germline V and J ends were trimmed by 5 bases and 6 bases, with 19 bases remaining between them. The CDR3 DNA is TGTGCCAGCAGCGGGGAAGGTGAGGCGGCGAAGACCCAGTACTTC. Translation gives CASSGEGEAAKTQYF.

This clonotype was seen at least ten times. The chain joins TRBV29-1 to TRBJ1-1; D gene ambiguous. The germline V gene has CDR1 SQVTM and CDR2 ANQGSEA. V was trimmed by 7 bases and J by 3 bases, leaving 12 bases between them. The CDR3 consists of 12 residues. As DNA, the CDR3 is TGCAGCGGCGGGTGGGCTGACACTGAAGCTTTCTTT. It specifies CSGGWADTEAFF. Combining the CDR3 with reference TRBV29-1 and TRBJ1-1 gives the whole variable domain SAVISQKPSRDICQRGTSLTIQCQVDSQVTMMFWYRQQPGQSLTLIATANQGSEATYESGFVIDKFPISRPNLTFSTLTVSNMSPEDSSIYLCSGGWADTEAFFGQGTRLTVV.

This chain links TRBV10-3 with TRBJ1-2; perhaps TRBD1 as D (5 bases). The CDR3 is 12 residues long. V lost 10 bases, J lost 7 bases, and 16 bases lay in between. Germline assignment: CDR1 ENHRY and CDR2 SYGVKD. The chain's CDR3 is CASRRGPSGYTF. The CDR3 nucleotides read TGTGCCAGCAGGAGGGGCCCCTCTGGCTACACCTTC.

The CDR3 protein is CASSLEVGRYEQYF. DNA of the CDR3: TGCGCCAGCAGCTTGGAAGTGGGCCGGTACGAGCAGTACTTC. V usage is TRBV5-1 and J usage is TRBJ2-7; no definite D call. The CDR3 spans 14 residues. Looked up from germline, CDR1 is SGHRS and CDR2 is YFSETQ. V lost 0 bases, J lost 4 bases, and 11 bases lay in between. Full variable domain (outside the CDR3, taken from reference TRBV5-1 and TRBJ2-7): KAGVTQTPRYLIKTRGQQVTLSCSPISGHRSVSWYQQTPGQGLQFLFEYFSETQRNKGNFPGRFSGRQFSNSRSEMNVSTLELGDSALYLCASSLEVGRYEQYFGPGTRLTVT.

CDR3 protein: CASSRTSSRVAYEQYF. The CDR3 DNA follows: TGTGCCAGCAGCCGGACCTCATCGCGGGTCGCCTACGAGCAGTACTTC. V gene TRBV5-4 combines with J gene TRBJ2-7; the D gene is possibly TRBD2 (5 bases). This CDR3 has 16 amino acids. CDR1 is SGHNT and CDR2 is YYREEE in the germline V gene (reference sequence). The V and J ends lost 4 bases and 2 bases respectively, with 19 bases between them.

The chain links TRBV25-1 to TRBJ1-1; 11 bases are a match to TRBD1. The CDR3 extends over 15 amino acids. The V gene's germline CDR1 is MGHDK and CDR2 SYGVNS. With V trimmed by 7 bases and J by 3 bases, 7 bases remained unmatched. The CDR3 nucleotides are TGTGCCAGCACCGGGACAGGGGGGCGGGACACTGAAGCTTTCTTT. It specifies CASTGTGGRDTEAFF. Supplemented by reference TRBV25-1 and TRBJ1-1, the full variable domain reads EADIYQTPRYLVIGTGKKITLECSQTMGHDKMYWYQQDPGMELHLIHYSYGVNSTEKGDLSSESTVSRIRTEHFPLTLESARPSHTSQYLCASTGTGGRDTEAFFGQGTRLTVV.

In its sample, this clonotype ranks as medium-sized. The chain couples TRBV20-1 to TRBJ1-2, with D tentatively TRBD1 (6 bases). Germline values: CDR1 DFQATT, CDR2 SNEGSKA (reference sequence). This CDR3 is 13 amino acids long. V shed 2 bases and J shed 2 bases, with 9 bases lying between them. The CDR3 DNA is TGCAGTGCTAGAAAGGGGGGGAACTATGGCTACACCTTC. It codes for CSARKGGNYGYTF.

Ten or more counts support this clonotype. This sequence joins TRBV7-9 and TRBJ1-1; D is unresolved. This CDR3 is built from 14 residues. CDR1 and CDR2 (germline): SEHNR, FQNEAQ (reference sequence). Trimming removed 3 bases from V and 4 bases from J, with 12 bases in between. The CDR3 DNA follows: TGTGCCAGCAGCTTTCTTGGGATCGGCACTGAAGCTTTCTTT. This gives the protein CASSFLGIGTEAFF.

The rearrangement joins TRBV7-2 to TRBJ2-7, with a tentative D call TRBD1 (5 bases). Per the germline V gene, CDR1 is SGHTA and CDR2 is FQGNSA. V lost 5 bases and J 4 bases, leaving 21 bases between the germline ends. This CDR3 is built from 16 residues. In DNA form, the CDR3 reads TGTGCCAGCAGCCCAGAGTCTCAAACTACAGGATACGAGCAGTACTTC. Its translation: CASSPESQTTGYEQYF. Full variable domain (remainder filled in from reference TRBV7-2 and TRBJ2-7): GAGVSQSPSNKVTEKGKDVELRCDPISGHTALYWYRQSLGQGLEFLIYFQGNSAPDKSGLPSDRFSAERTGGSVSTLTIQRTQQEDSAVYLCASSPESQTTGYEQYFGPGTRLTVT.

This rearrangement joins TRBV7-9 to TRBJ1-4, with D unresolved. Between the trimmed V and J ends, which lost 2 bases and 7 bases, there was a span of 14 bases. Germline assignment: CDR1 SEHNR and CDR2 FQNEAQ (reference sequence). CDR3 length equals 15 residues. The CDR3: CASSLSSAGGEKLFF. The CDR3 nucleotides are TGTGCCAGCAGCTTAAGCAGCGCGGGAGGTGAAAAACTGTTTTTT.